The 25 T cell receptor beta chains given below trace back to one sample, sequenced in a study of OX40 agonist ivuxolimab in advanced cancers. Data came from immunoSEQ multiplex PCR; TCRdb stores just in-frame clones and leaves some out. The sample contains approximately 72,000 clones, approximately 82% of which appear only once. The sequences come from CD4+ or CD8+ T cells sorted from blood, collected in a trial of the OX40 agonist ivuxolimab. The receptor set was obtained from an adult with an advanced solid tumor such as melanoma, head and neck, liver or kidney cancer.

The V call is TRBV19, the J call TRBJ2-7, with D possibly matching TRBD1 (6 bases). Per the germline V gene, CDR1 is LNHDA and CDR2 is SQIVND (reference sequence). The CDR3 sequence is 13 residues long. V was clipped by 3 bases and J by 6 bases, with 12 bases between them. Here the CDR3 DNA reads TGTGCCAGTAGTATGTCGGGACAAAGCGAGCAGTACTTC. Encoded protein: CASSMSGQSEQYF.

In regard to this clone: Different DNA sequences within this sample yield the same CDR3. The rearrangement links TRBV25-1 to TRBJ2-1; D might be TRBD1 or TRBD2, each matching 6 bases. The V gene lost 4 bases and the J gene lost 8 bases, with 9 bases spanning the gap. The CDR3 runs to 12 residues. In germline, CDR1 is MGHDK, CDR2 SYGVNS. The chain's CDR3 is CASSAGGHEQFF. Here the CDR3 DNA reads TGTGCCAGCAGTGCTGGGGGGCATGAGCAGTTCTTC.

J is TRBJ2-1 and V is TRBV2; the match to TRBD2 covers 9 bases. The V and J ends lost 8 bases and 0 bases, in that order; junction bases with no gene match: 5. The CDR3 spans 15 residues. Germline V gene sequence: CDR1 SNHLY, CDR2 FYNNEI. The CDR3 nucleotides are TGTGCCAGCTGGAGCGGGAGGAGCTCCTACAATGAGCAGTTCTTC. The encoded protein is CASWSGRSSYNEQFF.

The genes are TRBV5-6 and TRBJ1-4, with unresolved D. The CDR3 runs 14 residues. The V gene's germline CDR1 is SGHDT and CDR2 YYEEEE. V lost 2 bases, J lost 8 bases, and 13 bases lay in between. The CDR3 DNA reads TGTGCCAGCAGCTTACAAGGTCTGGCAGAAAAACTGTTTTTT. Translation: CASSLQGLAEKLFF.

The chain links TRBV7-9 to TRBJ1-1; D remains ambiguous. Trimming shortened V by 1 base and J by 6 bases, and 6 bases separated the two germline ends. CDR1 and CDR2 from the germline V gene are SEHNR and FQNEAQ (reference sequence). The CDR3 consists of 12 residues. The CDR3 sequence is CASSLESSEAFF. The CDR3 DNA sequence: TGTGCCAGCAGCTTAGAAAGCTCTGAAGCTTTCTTT.

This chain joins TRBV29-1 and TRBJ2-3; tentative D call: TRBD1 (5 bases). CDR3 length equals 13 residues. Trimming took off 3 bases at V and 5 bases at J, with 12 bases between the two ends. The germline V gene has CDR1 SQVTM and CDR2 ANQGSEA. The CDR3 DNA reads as TGCAGCGTTGAGCAGGGAAAAGGAGATACGCAGTATTTT. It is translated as CSVEQGKGDTQYF.

As DNA, the CDR3 is TGTGCCAGCAGCTTTGTCGGCGACTTCATAAGAGGGGATACGCAGTATTTT. Translated, it gives CASSFVGDFIRGDTQYF. The chain uses TRBV5-4 and TRBJ2-3, with TRBD2 as a possible D gene (5 bases). CDR1 and CDR2 (germline): SGHNT, YYREEE (reference sequence). V was trimmed by 2 bases and J by 6 bases, leaving 22 bases between them. The CDR3 sequence is 17 residues long.

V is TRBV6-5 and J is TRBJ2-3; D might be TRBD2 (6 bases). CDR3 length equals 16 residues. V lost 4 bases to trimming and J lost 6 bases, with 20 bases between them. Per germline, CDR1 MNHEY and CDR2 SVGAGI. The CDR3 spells CASSSRSGLGVDTQYF. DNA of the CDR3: TGTGCCAGCAGTTCCCGAAGCGGGCTAGGGGTCGATACGCAGTATTTT.

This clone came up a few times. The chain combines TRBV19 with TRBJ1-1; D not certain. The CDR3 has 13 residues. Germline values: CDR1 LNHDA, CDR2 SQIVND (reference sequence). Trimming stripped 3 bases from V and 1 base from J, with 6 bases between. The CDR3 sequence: CASSMGRNTEAFF. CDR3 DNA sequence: TGTGCCAGTAGTATGGGGAGGAACACTGAAGCTTTCTTT.

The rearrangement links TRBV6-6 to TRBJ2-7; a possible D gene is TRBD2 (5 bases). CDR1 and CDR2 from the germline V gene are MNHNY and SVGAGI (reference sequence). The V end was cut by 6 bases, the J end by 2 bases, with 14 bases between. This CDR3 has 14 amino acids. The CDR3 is CASRPSGVPYEQYF. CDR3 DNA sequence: TGTGCCAGCAGGCCAAGCGGAGTCCCCTACGAGCAGTACTTC.

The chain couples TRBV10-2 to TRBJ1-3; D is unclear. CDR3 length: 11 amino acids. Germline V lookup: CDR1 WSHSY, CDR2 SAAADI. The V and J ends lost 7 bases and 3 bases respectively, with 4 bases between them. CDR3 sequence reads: CASNGGNTIYF. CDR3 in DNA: TGCGCCAGCAATGGTGGAAACACCATATATTTT.

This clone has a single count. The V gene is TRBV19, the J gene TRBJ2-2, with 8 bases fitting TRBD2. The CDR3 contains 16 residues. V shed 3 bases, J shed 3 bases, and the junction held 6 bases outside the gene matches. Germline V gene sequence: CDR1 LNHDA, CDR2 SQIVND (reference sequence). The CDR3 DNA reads TGTGCCAGTAGTATCTCAGGGACTAGGGACACCGGGGAGCTGTTTTTT. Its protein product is CASSISGTRDTGELFF.

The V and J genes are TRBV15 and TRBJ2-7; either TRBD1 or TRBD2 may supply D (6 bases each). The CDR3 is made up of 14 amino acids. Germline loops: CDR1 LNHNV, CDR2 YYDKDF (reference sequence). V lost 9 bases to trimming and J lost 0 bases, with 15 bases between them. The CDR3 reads CATKPGGNSYEQYF. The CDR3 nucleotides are TGTGCCACTAAGCCCGGGGGCAACTCCTACGAGCAGTACTTC.

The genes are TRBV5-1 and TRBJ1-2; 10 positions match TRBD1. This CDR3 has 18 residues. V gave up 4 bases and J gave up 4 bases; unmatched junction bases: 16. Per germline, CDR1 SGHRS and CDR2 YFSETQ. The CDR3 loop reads CASSPAPTRDRGFYGYTF. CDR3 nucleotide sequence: TGCGCCAGCAGCCCCGCGCCGACTCGGGACAGGGGTTTCTATGGCTACACCTTC.

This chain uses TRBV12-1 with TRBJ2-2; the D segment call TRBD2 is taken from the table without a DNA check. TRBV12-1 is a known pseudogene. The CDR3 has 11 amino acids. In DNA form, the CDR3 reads TGTGCCACCGCGAACACCGGGGAGCTGTTTTTT. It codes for CATANTGELFF.

DNA of the CDR3: TGCGCCAGCAGCCAAGTAGCGGGAGAGGCTGACGAGCAGTACTTC. Protein: CASSQVAGEADEQYF. The chain is built from TRBV4-3 and TRBJ2-7, with 9 bases that match TRBD2. Germline assignment: CDR1 LGHNA and CDR2 YSLEER. CDR3 size: 15 residues. With V trimmed by 1 base and J by 5 bases, 6 bases remained unmatched.

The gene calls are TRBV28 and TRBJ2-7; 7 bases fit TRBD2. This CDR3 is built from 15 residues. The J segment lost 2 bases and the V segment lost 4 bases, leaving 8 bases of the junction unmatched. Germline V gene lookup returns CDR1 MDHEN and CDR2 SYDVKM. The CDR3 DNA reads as TGTGCCAGCAGTTCCCGTCGACTAGCTACCTACGAGCAGTACTTC. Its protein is CASSSRRLATYEQYF. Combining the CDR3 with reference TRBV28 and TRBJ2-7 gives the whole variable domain DVKVTQSSRYLVKRTGEKVFLECVQDMDHENMFWYRQDPGLGLRLIYFSYDVKMKEKGDIPEGYSVSREKKERFSLILESASTNQTSMYLCASSSRRLATYEQYFGPGTRLTVT.

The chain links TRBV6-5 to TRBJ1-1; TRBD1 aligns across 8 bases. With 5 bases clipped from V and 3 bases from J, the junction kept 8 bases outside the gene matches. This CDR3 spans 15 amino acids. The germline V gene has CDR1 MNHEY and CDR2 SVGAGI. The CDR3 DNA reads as TGTGCCAGCAGTACAAGACAGGGGATGTACACTGAAGCTTTCTTT. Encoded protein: CASSTRQGMYTEAFF.

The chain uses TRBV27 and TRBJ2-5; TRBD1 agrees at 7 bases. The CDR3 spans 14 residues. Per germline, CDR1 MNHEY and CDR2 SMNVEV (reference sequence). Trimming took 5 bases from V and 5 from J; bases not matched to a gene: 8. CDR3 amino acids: CASSTVQGKETQYF. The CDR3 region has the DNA TGTGCCAGCAGTACCGTACAGGGGAAGGAGACCCAGTACTTC.

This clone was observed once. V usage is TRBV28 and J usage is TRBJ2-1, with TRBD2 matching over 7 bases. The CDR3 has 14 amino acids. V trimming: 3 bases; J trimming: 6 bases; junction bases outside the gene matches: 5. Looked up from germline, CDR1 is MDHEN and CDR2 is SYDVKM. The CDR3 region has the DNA TGTGCCAGCAGTTTGATGCGGGAGATCAATGAGCAGTTCTTC. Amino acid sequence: CASSLMREINEQFF.

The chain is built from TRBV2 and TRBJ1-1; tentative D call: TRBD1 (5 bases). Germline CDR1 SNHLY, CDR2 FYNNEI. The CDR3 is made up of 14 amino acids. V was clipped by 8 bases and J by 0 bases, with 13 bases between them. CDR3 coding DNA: TGTGCCAGCGGGCCAGGACAAATGAACACTGAAGCTTTCTTT. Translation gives CASGPGQMNTEAFF. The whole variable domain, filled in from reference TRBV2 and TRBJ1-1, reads EPEVTQTPSHQVTQMGQEVILRCVPISNHLYFYWYRQILGQKVEFLVSFYNNEISEKSEIFDDQFSVERPDGSNFTLKIRSTKLEDSAMYFCASGPGQMNTEAFFGQGTRLTVV.

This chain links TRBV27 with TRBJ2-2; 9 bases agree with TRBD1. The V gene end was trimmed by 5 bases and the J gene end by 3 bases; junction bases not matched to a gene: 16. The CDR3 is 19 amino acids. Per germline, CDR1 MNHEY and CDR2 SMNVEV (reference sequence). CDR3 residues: CASSTQISWGQGDTGELFF. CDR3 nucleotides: TGTGCCAGCAGTACTCAAATTTCCTGGGGACAGGGAGACACCGGGGAGCTGTTTTTT.

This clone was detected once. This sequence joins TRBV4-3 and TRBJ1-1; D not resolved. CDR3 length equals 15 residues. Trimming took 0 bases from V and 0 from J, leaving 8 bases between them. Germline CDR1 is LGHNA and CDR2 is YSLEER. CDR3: CASSQERTVNTEAFF. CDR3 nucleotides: TGCGCCAGCAGCCAAGAGCGGACGGTGAACACTGAAGCTTTCTTT.

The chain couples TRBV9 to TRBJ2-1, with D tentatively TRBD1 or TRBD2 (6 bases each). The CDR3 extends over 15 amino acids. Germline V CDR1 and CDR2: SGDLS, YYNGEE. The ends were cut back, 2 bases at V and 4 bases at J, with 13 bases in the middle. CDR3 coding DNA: TGTGCCAGCAGCGTGGGACGGGGGACATACAATGAGCAGTTCTTC. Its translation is CASSVGRGTYNEQFF.

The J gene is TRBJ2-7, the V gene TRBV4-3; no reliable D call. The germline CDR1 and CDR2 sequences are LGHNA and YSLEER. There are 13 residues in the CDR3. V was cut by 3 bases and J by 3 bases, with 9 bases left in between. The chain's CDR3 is CASSHPPFYEQYF. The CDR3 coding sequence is TGCGCCAGCAGCCACCCCCCTTTCTACGAGCAGTACTTC.